These 3 T cell receptor beta chains were sequenced from one sample in a study of CD8 T cells in ankylosing spondylitis. MiXCR was run by TCRdb on the 5' RACE reads, yielding one entry per CDR3 protein. The sample yields about 300,000 distinct CDR3 sequences, 11% seen once. The specimen sequenced was blood, either unsorted or a sorted T cell fraction (not recorded which). The receptors were gathered from a female donor with ankylosing spondylitis or in good health (not recorded which).

This clonotype has ten or more counts. The chain is built from TRBV27 and TRBJ2-7; D is undetermined. With 3 bases removed from V and 1 base from J, the gap between germline ends came to 10 bases. Germline CDR1 is MNHEY and CDR2 is SMNVEV (reference sequence). There are 14 residues in the CDR3. The CDR3 here is CASSFSGPSYEQYF. Written as DNA, the CDR3 is TGTGCCAGCAGTTTCTCCGGACCATCCTACGAGCAGTACTTC.

With respect to this clonotype: One end of the junction fails to match germline, which may point to a read error. The V gene is TRBV20-1, the J gene TRBJ1-5; the match to TRBD1 covers 9 bases. Looked up from germline, CDR1 is DFQATT and CDR2 is SNEGSKA (reference sequence). The CDR3 length is 17 residues. CDR3 sequence (DNA): TGCTGTGCTAGAGGTATCACAGGGGGCGAAAGCAATCAGCCCCAGCATTTT. Amino acids: CCARGITGGESNQPQHF.

V usage is TRBV5-1 and J usage is TRBJ2-2; TRBD1 might be the D (5 bases). Trimming shortened V by 0 bases and J by 3 bases, and 9 bases separated the two germline ends. This CDR3 contains 15 residues. CDR1 is SGHRS, CDR2 YFSETQ, per germline. CDR3 in DNA: TGCGCCAGCAGCTTGGCTACAGGCCACACCGGGGAGCTGTTTTTT. It specifies CASSLATGHTGELFF.